These 27 T cell receptor beta chains share one sample of origin, sequenced in a study of neurological immune-mediated disorders (dated by TCRdb to the late 2010s). Libraries were built with 5' RACE. Sequenced using an Illumina HiSeq 2500. Clones were called with MiXCR by TCRdb after fastp trimmed the public reads at Q25, and only in-frame beta chains were retained. Rows matching on CDR3 protein sequence are summarized as one entry with the most common DNA and genes. In all, the sample holds some 86,000 distinct CDR3 sequences, and 2.6% of those were seen once. The ten largest make up about 1% of the sample. The sequenced material came from PBMCs. The receptors here all came from a woman in her thirties with multiple sclerosis.

This clonotype was recorded many times. The chain carries TRBV20-1 and TRBJ1-3; possibly TRBD1 for D (5 bases). Germline V lookup: CDR1 DFQATT, CDR2 SNEGSKA (reference sequence). V shed 6 bases and J shed 2 bases, with 14 bases lying between them. The CDR3 is made up of 14 amino acids. The CDR3 loop is CSATGTEPGNTIYF. For the CDR3, the DNA is TGCAGTGCAACCGGGACCGAGCCTGGAAACACCATATATTTT.

This clonotype was counted ten times or more. The chain has TRBV7-9 and TRBJ1-6; D may be TRBD1 (6 bases). Trimming removed 2 bases at V and 8 bases at J, with 7 bases between. This CDR3 is built from 13 residues. Germline assignment: CDR1 SEHNR and CDR2 FQNEAQ (reference sequence). CDR3 sequence (DNA): TGTGCCAGCAGCTTACAGGGGTATTCACCCCTCCACTTT. Its protein product is CASSLQGYSPLHF.

This clonotype has at least ten counts. The V gene is TRBV5-1, the J gene TRBJ1-6; 8 bases map to TRBD1. The ends lost 2 bases at V and 6 bases at J; junction bases unmatched: 10. Germline V gene sequence: CDR1 SGHRS, CDR2 YFSETQ. The length of the CDR3 is 17 residues. In DNA, the CDR3 is TGCGCCAGCAGCTTCGGACAGGGTGCCCTCTTTAATTCACCCCTCCACTTT. This translates into CASSFGQGALFNSPLHF.

A word on this clonotype: This may be a read error, as it is one base from a much larger clone. The chain carries TRBV20-1 and TRBJ2-5, with D perhaps given as TRBD1 or TRBD2 (5 bases each). The CDR3 covers 14 residues. The germline V gene has CDR1 DFQATT and CDR2 SNEGSKA (reference sequence). CDR3 sequence (DNA): TGCAGTGCTAGGATAGGCCATCTCAGGGAGAACCAGTACTTC. Protein product: CSARIGHLRENQYF.

Many counts were recorded for this clonotype. V is TRBV5-1 and J is TRBJ2-1, with a weak D call TRBD1 (5 bases). Trimming shortened V by 5 bases and J by 14 bases, and 17 bases separated the two germline ends. The CDR3 spans 12 residues. Germline CDR1 reads SGHRS; CDR2 reads YFSETQ. The CDR3 protein is CASRRDNEDKFF. The DNA of the CDR3 is TGCGCCAGCAGGCGAGACAATGAGGACAAGTTCTTC.

This clonotype was seen many times. This chain links TRBV27 with TRBJ2-7; weak D call: TRBD2 (5 bases). This CDR3 contains 14 residues. Trimming removed 2 bases at V and 1 base at J, with 9 bases between. Germline CDR1 and CDR2: MNHEY and SMNVEV (reference sequence). The DNA of the CDR3 is TGTGCCAGCAGTTTAGGTCGGGGATCCTACGAGCAGTACTTC. This sequence encodes CASSLGRGSYEQYF.

This clonotype was seen ten or more times. J is TRBJ2-5 and V is TRBV20-1, with TRBD2 matching over 7 bases. In germline, CDR1 is DFQATT, CDR2 SNEGSKA (reference sequence). The junction had 11 bases not matched to a gene; V was cut back by 0 bases and J by 1 base. The CDR3 covers 17 residues. CDR3 protein: CSARDLVTGGRQETQYF. CDR3 DNA: TGCAGTGCTAGAGATTTGGTGACGGGAGGTCGCCAAGAGACCCAGTACTTC.

Many counts were recorded for this clonotype. The V gene is TRBV7-2, the J gene TRBJ2-7; D is unclear. The CDR3 consists of 14 residues. Between the trimmed V and J ends, which lost 1 base and 0 bases, there was a span of 7 bases. Germline values: CDR1 SGHTA, CDR2 FQGNSA. CDR3 coding DNA: TGTGCCAGCAGCTTAGAGCTCCTCTCCTACGAGCAGTACTTC. It yields the protein CASSLELLSYEQYF.

This clonotype was observed many times. The chain couples TRBV20-1 to TRBJ2-1; 10 nucleotides agree with TRBD2. J gave up 5 bases and V 0 bases, and 4 bases lay outside the gene matches. This CDR3 contains 15 residues. CDR1 and CDR2 from the germline V gene are DFQATT and SNEGSKA (reference sequence). Written as DNA, the CDR3 is TGCAGTGCTAGAGATCGGACTAGCGGAAACAATGAGCAGTTCTTC. Its protein product is CSARDRTSGNNEQFF.

This clonotype occurred many times. The chain recombines TRBV20-1 with TRBJ2-1, with D perhaps matching TRBD2 (5 bases). The CDR3 runs to 16 residues. Trimming left V 0 bases short and J 1 base short, with 13 bases between. Germline CDR1 and CDR2: DFQATT and SNEGSKA (reference sequence). The CDR3 spells CSARDPLSGSYNEQFF. In DNA, the CDR3 is TGCAGTGCTAGAGATCCCCTCAGCGGATCCTACAATGAGCAGTTCTTC.

This clonotype appeared many times. V is TRBV20-1 and J is TRBJ2-7, with TRBD2 identical over 11 bases. CDR3 length: 16 amino acids. V lost 0 bases and J lost 6; bases outside the gene matches: 10. CDR1 and CDR2 (germline): DFQATT, SNEGSKA (reference sequence). The CDR3 loop is CSARDELAGVRSEQYF. CDR3 DNA: TGCAGTGCTAGAGACGAACTAGCGGGAGTTAGAAGCGAGCAGTACTTC.

This clonotype was counted many times. The genes are TRBV27 and TRBJ1-1; D is ambiguous. Deletions cut 6 bases from V and 4 bases from J, with 12 bases between. CDR1 and CDR2 (germline): MNHEY, SMNVEV (reference sequence). The CDR3 loop spans 13 amino acids. CDR3 DNA sequence: TGTGCCAGCAGACAGCCTCGGGGCACTGAAGCTTTCTTT. Translation: CASRQPRGTEAFF.

This clonotype was picked up many times. Because the CDR3's place on the DNA is in doubt, the DNA is left out and the CDR3 is given as listed by TCRdb. The V gene is TRBV5-5, the J gene TRBJ2-2; the table's D call of TRBD2 was not tested on the DNA. CDR1 is SGHKS and CDR2 is YYEKEE in the germline V gene (reference sequence). The CDR3 spans 16 residues, counting both ends. CDR3 amino acids: CASSFQVSGVAGELFF.

In its sample, this clonotype was seen many times. The chain couples TRBV20-1 to TRBJ2-6, with D maybe TRBD2 (5 bases). Trimming took 5 bases from V and 4 from J, leaving 18 bases between them. There are 16 residues in the CDR3. CDR1 is DFQATT and CDR2 is SNEGSKA in the germline V gene (reference sequence). The CDR3 region is CSAARLGDAGANVLTF. DNA for the CDR3: TGCAGTGCTGCAAGGCTGGGAGATGCCGGGGCCAACGTCCTGACTTTC.

This clonotype was counted only a few times. This chain connects TRBV9 to TRBJ2-1; D possibly corresponds to TRBD2 (6 bases). The CDR3 extends over 14 amino acids. V dropped 3 bases and J dropped 7 bases, with 14 bases sitting between them. Germline V gene lookup returns CDR1 SGDLS and CDR2 YYNGEE. The CDR3 sequence is CASSASVHTNEQFF. The CDR3 nucleotides read TGTGCCAGCAGCGCTAGCGTCCATACGAATGAGCAGTTCTTC.

Many counts were recorded for this clonotype. The chain carries TRBV28 and TRBJ2-1, with 11 bases identical to TRBD2. Germline V gene sequence: CDR1 MDHEN, CDR2 SYDVKM. V gave up 7 bases and J gave up 6 bases; unmatched junction bases: 8. The CDR3 loop spans 15 amino acids. The CDR3: CASTAGLAELNEQFF. The CDR3 DNA is TGTGCCAGCACCGCGGGACTAGCGGAGCTCAATGAGCAGTTCTTC.

This clonotype came up many times. The V gene is TRBV21-1, the J gene TRBJ2-3; the table names TRBD2, a call not compared with the DNA. TRBV21-1 is annotated as a pseudogene. CDR3 size: 17 residues. Here the CDR3 reads CASSKEEVSGRPYTQYF. CDR3 sequence (DNA): TGTGCCAGCAGCAAAGAGGAGGTGTCGGGCCGACCTTATACGCAGTATTTT.

This clonotype was counted many times. This rearrangement joins TRBV6-2 or TRBV6-3 to TRBJ2-1, with TRBD2 matching over 10 bases. V lost 4 bases and J lost 1; bases outside the gene matches: 4. Germline CDR1 is MNHEY and CDR2 is SVGEGT. This CDR3 spans 16 amino acids. The CDR3 DNA is TGTGCCAGCAGTTCTAGCGGGAGCCGGTCCTACAATGAGCAGTTCTTC. Its translation: CASSSSGSRSYNEQFF.

This clonotype was counted many times. The rearrangement joins TRBV5-1 to TRBJ2-3, with TRBD1 identical over 7 bases. Germline CDR1 and CDR2: SGHRS and YFSETQ. V shed 0 bases, J shed 6 bases, and the junction held 7 bases outside the gene matches. This CDR3 has 15 amino acids. CDR3 amino acids: CASSLDRGEVDTQYF. The CDR3 nucleotides are TGCGCCAGCAGCTTGGACAGGGGTGAGGTGGATACGCAGTATTTT.

There are many counts of this clonotype. The V gene is TRBV15, the J gene TRBJ2-2, with D unresolved. The CDR3 is 15 residues long. With 1 base removed from V and 6 bases from J, the gap between germline ends came to 12 bases. The germline CDR1 and CDR2 sequences are LNHNV and YYDKDF (reference sequence). The CDR3 sequence: CATSRGGLRAGELFF. CDR3 bases: TGTGCCACCAGCAGAGGTGGCCTACGGGCCGGGGAGCTGTTTTTT.

This clonotype has ten or more counts. The chain combines TRBV28 with TRBJ2-1; 10 bases are shared with TRBD2. J gave up 6 bases and V 5 bases, and 7 bases lay outside the gene matches. The CDR3 totals 15 residues. Per the germline V gene, CDR1 is MDHEN and CDR2 is SYDVKM. The CDR3 sequence is CASSPIAGGFNEQFF. Here the CDR3 DNA reads TGTGCCAGCAGTCCCATAGCGGGAGGATTCAATGAGCAGTTCTTC.

The table lists this clonotype with many counts. V gene TRBV12-3 or TRBV12-4 combines with J gene TRBJ2-7; D tentatively fits TRBD1 or TRBD2 (6 bases each). The V end lost 5 bases, the J end lost 2 bases, and 16 bases lay between the germline ends. This CDR3 comprises 15 residues. DNA for the CDR3: TGTGCCAGCAGTGTAAGGGGGGCGGGCGCCTACGAGCAGTACTTC. Translated: CASSVRGAGAYEQYF.

This clonotype was seen only a few times. The V and J genes are TRBV3-1 and TRBJ2-1; 11 bases match TRBD2. The CDR3 consists of 16 residues. Unmatched junction bases numbered 8, after V lost 0 bases and J lost 10 bases. CDR1 and CDR2 from the germline V gene are LGHDT and YNNKEL (reference sequence). CDR3 in DNA: TGTGCCAGCAGCCAAGAGACTAGCGGGAACTGGGGAGAGCAGTTCTTC. Its protein product is CASSQETSGNWGEQFF.

This clonotype was counted ten times or more. This sequence joins TRBV7-9 and TRBJ2-3; no firm D call. Trimming stripped 4 bases from V and 2 bases from J, with 16 bases between. This CDR3 region has 16 residues. The V gene's germline CDR1 is SEHNR and CDR2 FQNEAQ (reference sequence). CDR3 bases: TGTGCCAGCAGCTCCCCCCGGACCGCCTTCACAGATACGCAGTATTTT. It encodes CASSSPRTAFTDTQYF.

This clonotype was seen repeatedly, ten times or more. The V gene is TRBV20-1, the J gene TRBJ2-4; the D gene could be TRBD1 or TRBD2 (5 bases each). The CDR3 extends over 15 amino acids. Germline V gene sequence: CDR1 DFQATT, CDR2 SNEGSKA (reference sequence). Trimming shortened V by 0 bases and J by 7 bases, and 16 bases separated the two germline ends. In nucleotides, the CDR3 is TGCAGTGCTAGAGAGTCTGTAGCGAGGGGTAACATTCAGTACTTC. Protein product: CSARESVARGNIQYF.

This clonotype occurred many times. The chain joins TRBV5-4 to TRBJ1-2, with 7 bases fitting TRBD1. Per the germline V gene, CDR1 is SGHNT and CDR2 is YYREEE (reference sequence). This CDR3 comprises 14 residues. With V trimmed by 4 bases and J by 2 bases, 5 bases remained unmatched. The CDR3 is CASSPGQENYGYTF. As DNA, the CDR3 is TGTGCCAGCAGCCCCGGACAGGAGAACTATGGCTACACCTTC.

There are many counts of this clonotype. V gene TRBV5-1 combines with J gene TRBJ2-7, with a weak D call TRBD1 (6 bases). Germline V gene data show CDR1 as SGHRS and CDR2 as YFSETQ. This CDR3 contains 14 residues. V lost 2 bases to trimming and J lost 2 bases, with 11 bases between them. CDR3: CASSFTGTTYEQYF. CDR3 coding DNA: TGCGCCAGCAGCTTTACAGGGACCACCTACGAGCAGTACTTC.